Listed here are 5 T cell receptor beta chains from one sample, sequenced in a study of shared clonotypes between healthy human individuals. Repertoires were generated with immunoSEQ multiplex PCR, while TCRdb's copy carries only in-frame clones and drops some. The repertoire includes some 2,500,000 clones, 80% to 95% of them detected once, and roughly 0.34% sits in the top ten. Sequences were obtained from naive CD4+ T cells from PBMCs. Subset denoted: CD45RA+ positively selected. These receptors all come from a man aged 18 to 29 in good health. Some clones in this sample may be carry-over from other donors' samples.

This chain joins TRBV5-1 and TRBJ1-4, with 9 bases that match TRBD1. From germline, CDR1 is SGHRS and CDR2 YFSETQ. The CDR3 loop spans 15 amino acids. With 2 bases clipped from V and 7 bases from J, the junction kept 6 bases outside the gene matches. The CDR3 region has the DNA TGCGCCAGCAGCTTTACAGGGGGCGCAGGTGAAAAACTGTTTTTT. Translation gives CASSFTGGAGEKLFF.

V gene TRBV28 combines with J gene TRBJ2-7; no firm D call. CDR3 length equals 13 residues. Per germline, CDR1 MDHEN and CDR2 SYDVKM. Trimming took 3 bases from V and 4 from J, leaving 10 bases between them. This CDR3 is CASSFGKSYEQYF. In DNA, the CDR3 is TGTGCCAGCAGTTTTGGGAAGAGTTACGAGCAGTACTTC.

This clone has more than one count but fewer than ten. This chain joins TRBV28 and TRBJ1-4; D not certain. The CDR3 extends over 15 amino acids. The V end lost 5 bases, the J end lost 7 bases, and 17 bases lay between the germline ends. Germline V gene lookup returns CDR1 MDHEN and CDR2 SYDVKM. The CDR3 here is CASSPTSLYGEKLFF. CDR3 DNA: TGTGCCAGCAGTCCTACGAGCCTCTATGGTGAAAAACTGTTTTTT.

This chain uses TRBV28 with TRBJ1-2, with 7 bases matching TRBD1. There are 13 residues in the CDR3. CDR1 MDHEN and CDR2 SYDVKM come from the germline V gene. Losses at the gene ends were 6 bases for V and 8 bases for J; bases not matched to a gene: 9. CDR3 loop: CASRIVTGVGYTF. The CDR3 region has the DNA TGTGCCAGCAGAATCGTTACAGGGGTGGGCTACACCTTC.

This CDR3 reads CASSLYRIEHNQPQHF. The DNA for the CDR3 is TGTGCCAGCAGTTTATACCGGATCGAGCACAATCAGCCCCAGCATTTT. This chain connects TRBV28 to TRBJ1-5; D remains ambiguous. V was clipped by 1 base and J by 3 bases, with 13 bases between them. The CDR3 spans 16 residues. Germline V gene sequence: CDR1 MDHEN, CDR2 SYDVKM. The complete variable domain, with remaining parts taken from reference TRBV28 and TRBJ1-5, reads DVKVTQSSRYLVKRTGEKVFLECVQDMDHENMFWYRQDPGLGLRLIYFSYDVKMKEKGDIPEGYSVSREKKERFSLILESASTNQTSMYLCASSLYRIEHNQPQHFGDGTRLSIL.